This T cell receptor (beta chain) is from a study of T cell responses to AZD1222 COVID-19 vaccine (dated by TCRdb to about 2021). Regarding the research as a whole: AZD1222 recipients given second doses at about 4 weeks or at about 12 weeks were pooled, since spike-specific TCR depth and breadth were not found to differ between the two schedules. TCR sequencing was performed for over 230 trial participants, of whom about 200 were given two doses of AZD1222 and around 25 were given two doses of MenACWY control vaccine. Trial participants were enrolled by age into subgroups of 18-55, 56-69 and 70-plus years, and around 150, 29 and 61 TCR-sequenced participants, respectively, were included in these subgroups.

Broad study findings and their caveats: Conclusions about previously exposed vaccinees are limited because only six or seven AZD1222 recipients were SARS-CoV-2 seropositive at baseline. Because no samples from the day 14 peak response were available, repertoires could be characterized only after the peak T cell response. CD4 TCRs associated with the vaccine covered the entire spike protein, and the dominant responses were in regions 160-218 and 743-854. In the small 56-69-year group, the increase in depth fell short of significance, most likely because of low power. After two AZD1222 doses, spike-specific TCR breadth and depth were significantly higher than at day 0 and than in MenACWY recipients. Epitopes outside the regions mutated in the B.1.351 and B.1.1.7 variants were reportedly recognized by nearly half of the unique spike-specific TCRs. Participants were mostly white British, with more females than males. The authors suggested clonal diversity may have been underestimated.

The CDR3 regions of human TCRbeta chains were analyzed by immunosequencing. On the study's bioinformatics: Repertoire TCRs were checked for matches against a reference library of SARS-CoV-2-specific TCRs that had been generated using the MIRA antigen-specificity platform. Breadth meant the fraction of unique TCRs that were SARS-CoV-2-associated, whereas depth meant the fraction of total T cells that were SARS-CoV-2-associated. Each spike-specific TCR was assigned to its reactive spike region and to a CD4 or CD8 class using the MIRA data. Log10-transformed breadth and depth values were compared by one-way ANOVA with Sidak's multiple comparisons tests. Entries here come from immuneACCESS through TCRdb and include only in-frame sequences with V and J called. Some clones fail to appear in such tables; in the studies checked, an unresolved V gene covers under half of the shortfall, and the cause of the remainder is unknown. That table gives V, J and clone size, and the DNA gave D and trimming. For this sample the table gives roughly 180,000 clones, of which 90% were detected only once. The ten biggest clones cover approximately 3% of the sample.

In light of the paper, this sample's time point label describes: baseline before first vaccination. Vaccinee samples came from UK trials COV001 and COV002, including a single-blind randomized controlled phase 2/3 trial of AZD1222 (ChAdOx1 nCoV-19) in healthy adults. For TCRbeta chain sequencing, PBMC samples were collected from trial participants at day 0 and at day 28 after the second dose. To note about this clone: Its antigen specificity is not known. The sample holds no much larger clone one base away, and base qualities are not on file.

V was cut back by 0 bases and J by 4 bases, leaving a gap of 19 bases between them. CDR1 and CDR2 were assigned from the germline V gene as SGDLS and YYNGEE. From its cysteine to its phenylalanine, the CDR3 spans 18 amino acids. This entry keeps only the CDR3 DNA: 54 bases, framed from base 1. The sample in question was peripheral blood, obtained on day 0 of AZD1222 vaccination. The TCR comes from an adult in good health. The chain joins TRBV9 to TRBJ1-4; the D region possibly corresponds to TRBD1 (5 bases align). The CDR3 protein is CASSVGPMSTDINEKLFF. The DNA is TGTGCCAGCAGCGTAGGCCCGATGTCGACAGACATTAATGAAAAACTGTTTTTT.